This T cell receptor (beta chain) originates from a study of T cells in Graves' hyperthyroidism and ophthalmopathy. RNA transcripts served as the template for amplifying TCR beta CDR3 regions. TCR CDR3 underwent first-round RT-PCR with the HTBI primer set. A single record per CDR3 protein comes from TCRdb applying MiXCR to the multiplex PCR reads. Of under 450,000 distinct CDR3 sequences detected, more than 15% appear once; the ten largest clones hold around an eighth. The germline CDR1 and CDR2 sequences are WNHNN and SYGVQD (reference sequence). The length of the CDR3 is 16 residues. Trimming cost V 4 bases and J 3 bases, with 16 bases left between them. This clonotype was counted a few times.

V gene TRBV10-1 combines with J gene TRBJ2-1, with a possible D match to TRBD2 (5 bases). This clonotype was obtained from a woman aged 18 to 35 with Graves' hyperthyroidism. Sequencing input: blood. CDR3 amino acids: CASSGVAPGDYNEQFF. The DNA of the CDR3 is TGCGCCAGCAGTGGGGTAGCGCCCGGTGACTACAATGAGCAGTTCTTC.